This TCR beta chain is from a study of breast tumors, draining lymph nodes, adjacent tissues. General study findings and limits: Data fit most tumor T cells coming from lymph node, expanding in tumor. Compared with basal-like, luminal-like tumors shared significantly more repertoire with nontumor tissue.

Breast cancer patients provided tissue from their axillary draining lymph nodes. This clonotype came up many times. Antigen unknown. TCRdb re-derived calls from the multiplex PCR reads in MiXCR, one entry per CDR3 protein. The sample records 180,000 or so distinct CDR3 sequences, about 34% being singletons. The sample comprised axillary lymph node tissue. This receptor was obtained from a female donor with breast cancer. Some clones in this sample may be carry-over from other donors' samples.

The DNA for the CDR3 is TGTGCCAGCAGCTTAGGGGGGGGGGGGCTCTCTGGGGCCAACGTCCTGACTTTC. Its translation is CASSLGGGGLSGANVLTF. The V call is TRBV7-2, the J call TRBJ2-6; perhaps TRBD2 as D (7 bases). In germline, CDR1 is SGHTA, CDR2 FQGNSA. The CDR3 has 18 amino acids. Trimming pared 1 base from V and 0 bases from J, leaving 13 bases between.